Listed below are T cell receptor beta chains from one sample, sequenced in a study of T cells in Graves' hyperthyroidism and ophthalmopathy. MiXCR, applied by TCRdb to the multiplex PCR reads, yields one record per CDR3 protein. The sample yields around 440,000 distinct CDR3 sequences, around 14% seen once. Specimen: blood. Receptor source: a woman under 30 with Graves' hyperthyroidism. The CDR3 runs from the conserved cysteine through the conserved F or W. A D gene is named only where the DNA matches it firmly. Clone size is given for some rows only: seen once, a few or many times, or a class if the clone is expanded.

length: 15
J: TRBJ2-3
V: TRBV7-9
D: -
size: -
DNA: TGTGCCAGCAGCCCCGAGGGGGGGGTCACAGATGCGCAGTATTTT
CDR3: CASSPEGGVTDAQYF

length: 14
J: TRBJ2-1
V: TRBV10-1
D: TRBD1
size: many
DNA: TGCGCCAGCAGTAGACAGGGGAACGAGGATGAGCAGTTCTTC
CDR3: CASSRQGNEDEQFF

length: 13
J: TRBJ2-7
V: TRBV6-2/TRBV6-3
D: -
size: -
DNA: TGTGCCGGCAGTTATGGGGGGCTCTACGAGCAGTACTTC
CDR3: CAGSYGGLYEQYF

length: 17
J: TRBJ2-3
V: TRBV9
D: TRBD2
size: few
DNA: TGTGCCAGCAGCGTAGGGCCGACTAGCGGGGGCACAGATACGCAGTATTTT
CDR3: CASSVGPTSGGTDTQYF

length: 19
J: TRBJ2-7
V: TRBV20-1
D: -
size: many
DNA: TGCAGTGCTAGAGTGTCGCACAGCCCATCTTGGCTTTCCTCCTACGAGCAGTACTTC
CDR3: CSARVSHSPSWLSSYEQYF

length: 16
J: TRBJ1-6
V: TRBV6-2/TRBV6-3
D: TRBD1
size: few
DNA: TGTGCCAGCAGTTACTGGGGCCAGGGGGTAAGGTCACCCCTCCACTTT
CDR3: CASSYWGQGVRSPLHF

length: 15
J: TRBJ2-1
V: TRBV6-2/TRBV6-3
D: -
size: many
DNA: TGTGCCAGTAAGAAGGACCACCTAAGCCACAATGAGCAGTTCTTC
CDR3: CASKKDHLSHNEQFF

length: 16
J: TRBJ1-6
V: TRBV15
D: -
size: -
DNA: TGTGCCACCAGCAGAGATAGAGGGGGTGGGGGTTCACCCCTCCACTTT
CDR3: CATSRDRGGGGSPLHF

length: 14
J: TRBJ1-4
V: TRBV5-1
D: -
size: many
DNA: TGCGCCAGCAGCTTGACGGGAGGAGATGAAAAACTGTTTTTT
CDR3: CASSLTGGDEKLFF

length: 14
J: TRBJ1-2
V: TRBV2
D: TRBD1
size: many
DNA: TGTGCCAGCAGTCAACAGGGGTTGAACTATGGCTACACCTTC
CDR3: CASSQQGLNYGYTF

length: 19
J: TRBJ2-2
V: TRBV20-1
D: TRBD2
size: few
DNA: TGCAGTGCTAGAGGGACTCAGGGACTAGCGGGGGTGAACACCGGGGAGCTGTTTTTT
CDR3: CSARGTQGLAGVNTGELFF

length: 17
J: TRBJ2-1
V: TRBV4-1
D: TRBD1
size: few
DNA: TGCGCCAGCAGCCATGATTGGGACAGGGGGCCAGACAATGAGCAGTTCTTC
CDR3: CASSHDWDRGPDNEQFF

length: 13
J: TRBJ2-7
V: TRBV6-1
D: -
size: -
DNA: TGTGCCAGCGGATCGACGGCCGCCTACGAGCAGTACTTC
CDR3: CASGSTAAYEQYF

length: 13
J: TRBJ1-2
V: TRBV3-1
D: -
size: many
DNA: TGTGCCAGCAGCCAAGAAAAGTTCATGGGCTACACCTTC
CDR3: CASSQEKFMGYTF

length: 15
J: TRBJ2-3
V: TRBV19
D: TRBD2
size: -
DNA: TGTGCCAGTAGTCCTAGCGGGAGAGGCCCAGATACGCAGTATTTT
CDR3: CASSPSGRGPDTQYF

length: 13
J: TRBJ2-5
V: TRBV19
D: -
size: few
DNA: TGTGCCAGTAGTACCCCGACAGAGGAGACCCAGTACTTC
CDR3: CASSTPTEETQYF

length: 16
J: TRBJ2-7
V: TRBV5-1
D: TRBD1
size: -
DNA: TGCGCCAGCAGCTTGCCCGGACAGGGTCTGGAGGTCGAGCAGTACTTC
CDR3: CASSLPGQGLEVEQYF

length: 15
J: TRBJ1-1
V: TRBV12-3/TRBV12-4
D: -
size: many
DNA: TGTGCCAGCAGTTTTAGTCGTACAGTCTACACTGAAGCTTTCTTT
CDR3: CASSFSRTVYTEAFF

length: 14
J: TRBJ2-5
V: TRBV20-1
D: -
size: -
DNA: TGCAGTGCTAGCGGGGGGCGGATTCAAGAGACCCAGTACTTC
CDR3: CSASGGRIQETQYF

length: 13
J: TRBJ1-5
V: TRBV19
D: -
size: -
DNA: TGTGCCAGTCAAACAGGGTTTGTTCAGCCCCAGCATTTT
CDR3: CASQTGFVQPQHF

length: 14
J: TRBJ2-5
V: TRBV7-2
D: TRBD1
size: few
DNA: TGTGCCAGCAGCGGGACAGGGGGCGGAGAGACCCAGTACTTC
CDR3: CASSGTGGGETQYF

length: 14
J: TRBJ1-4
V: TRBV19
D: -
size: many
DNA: TGTGCCAGTAGTGTGCACAGGGCTAGCGAAAAACTGTTTTTT
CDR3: CASSVHRASEKLFF

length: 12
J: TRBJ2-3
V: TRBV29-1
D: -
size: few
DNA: TGCAGCGTAGATCTAGAGACCGATACGCAGTATTTT
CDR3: CSVDLETDTQYF

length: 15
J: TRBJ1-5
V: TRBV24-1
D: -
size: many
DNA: TGTGCCACCAGTGATTCGCTCACCCTGGATCAGCCCCAGCATTTT
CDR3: CATSDSLTLDQPQHF